This T cell receptor (beta chain) was found in a study of neoadjuvant anti-PD-1 for oral cavity cancer. For the study at large: Non-progressing patients received a fourth nivolumab dose near day 43, then surgery on days 50-56.

This clone was seen once. Analysis of PBMCs was direct, with no culture step. Measured with immunoSEQ multiplex PCR; TCRdb has only the in-frame clones, and not every one. The sample has about 72,000 clones; 65% to 85% are singletons. The V gene's germline CDR1 is ENHRY and CDR2 SYGVKD. Trimming cost V 7 bases and J 1 base, with 11 bases left between them. The CDR3 totals 14 residues. This specimen consisted of PBMCs, obtained before nivolumab (anti-PD-1) treatment. The clonotype was recovered from a person aged 35 to 85 with oral cavity squamous cell carcinoma. This chain uses TRBV10-3 with TRBJ1-3, with D possibly matching TRBD1 (5 bases). The CDR3 region is CAITEDKSGNTIYF. DNA of the CDR3: TGTGCCATCACCGAGGACAAATCTGGAAACACCATATATTTT.